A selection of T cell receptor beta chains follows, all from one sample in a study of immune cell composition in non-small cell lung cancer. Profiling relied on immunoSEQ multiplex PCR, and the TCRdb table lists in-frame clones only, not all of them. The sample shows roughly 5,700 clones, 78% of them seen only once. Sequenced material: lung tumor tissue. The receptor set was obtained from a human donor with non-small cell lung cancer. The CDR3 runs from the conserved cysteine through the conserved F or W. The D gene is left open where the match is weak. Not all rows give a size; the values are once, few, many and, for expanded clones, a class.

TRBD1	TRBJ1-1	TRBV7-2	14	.	CASSSPGTGYWAFF	TGTGCCAGCAGCTCACCAGGGACAGGGTATTGGGCTTTCTTT
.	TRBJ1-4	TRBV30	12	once	CAWSPDFEKLFF	TGTGCCTGGAGTCCGGACTTCGAAAAACTGTTTTTT
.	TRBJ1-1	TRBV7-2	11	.	CASRRETEAFF	TGTGCCAGCAGGAGGGAAACTGAAGCTTTCTTT
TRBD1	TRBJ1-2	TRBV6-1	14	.	CASSGQGGGGGYTF	TGTGCCAGCAGCGGACAGGGCGGAGGGGGGGGCTACACCTTC
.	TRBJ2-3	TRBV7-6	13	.	CASSRGPTDTQYF	TGTGCCAGCAGCAGGGGTCCCACAGATACGCAGTATTTT
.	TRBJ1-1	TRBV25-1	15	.	CASSESGRLNTEAFF	TGTGCCAGCAGTGAATCAGGGCGGCTTAACACTGAAGCTTTCTTT
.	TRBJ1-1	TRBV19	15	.	CASSFSTAFNTEAFF	TGTGCCAGTAGTTTCTCTACCGCTTTTAACACTGAAGCTTTCTTT
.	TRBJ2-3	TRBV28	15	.	CASSLVTSSSDTQYF	TGTGCCAGCAGTTTGGTTACTAGCAGTTCAGATACGCAGTATTTT
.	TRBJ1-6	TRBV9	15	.	CASSVGADFNSPLHF	TGTGCCAGCAGCGTAGGAGCGGATTTCAATTCACCCCTCCACTTT
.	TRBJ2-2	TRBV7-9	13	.	CASSSQGIGELFF	TGTGCCAGCAGCTCCCAGGGAATCGGGGAGCTGTTTTTT
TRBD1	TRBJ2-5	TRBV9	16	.	CASSVGPGQGKETQYF	TGTGCCAGCAGCGTAGGTCCGGGACAGGGGAAAGAGACCCAGTACTTC
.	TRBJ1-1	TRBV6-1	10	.	CASSEIVAFF	TGTGCCAGCAGTGAAATCGTGGCTTTCTTT
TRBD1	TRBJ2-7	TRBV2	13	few	CASSRDSSYEQYF	TGTGCCAGCAGTAGGGACAGCTCCTACGAGCAGTACTTC
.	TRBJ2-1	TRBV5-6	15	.	CASSTGTQSYNEQFF	TGTGCCAGCAGCACCGGGACTCAGAGCTACAATGAGCAGTTCTTC
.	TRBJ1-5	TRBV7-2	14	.	CASSLFMRDQPQHF	TGTGCCAGCAGCTTATTCATGAGGGATCAGCCCCAGCATTTT
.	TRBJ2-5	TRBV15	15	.	CATSRAVQYQETQYF	TGTGCCACCAGCAGAGCCGTCCAGTACCAAGAGACCCAGTACTTC
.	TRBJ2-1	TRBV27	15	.	CASRRGAFLNNEQFF	TGTGCCAGCAGACGGGGGGCTTTTCTGAACAATGAGCAGTTCTTC
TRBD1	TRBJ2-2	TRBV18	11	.	CASSPGQGVFF	TGTGCCAGCTCACCCGGACAGGGTGTGTTTTTT
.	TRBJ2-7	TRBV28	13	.	CASHDSYSYEQYF	TGTGCCAGCCATGACAGTTACTCCTACGAGCAGTACTTC
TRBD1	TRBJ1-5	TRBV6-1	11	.	CASTTGQAQHF	TGTGCCAGCACCACGGGACAGGCCCAGCATTTT
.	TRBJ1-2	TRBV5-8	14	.	CASSLEGRAGGYTF	TGTGCCAGCAGCTTGGAGGGCCGGGCGGGGGGCTACACCTTC
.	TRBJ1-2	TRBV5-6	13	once	CASSLVQDYGYTF	TGTGCCAGCAGCTTAGTCCAGGACTATGGCTACACCTTC
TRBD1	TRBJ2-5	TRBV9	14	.	CASSPGTDQETQYF	TGTGCCAGCAGCCCAGGGACAGACCAAGAGACCCAGTACTTC
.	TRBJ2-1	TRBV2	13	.	CASSYGSGDEQFF	TGTGCCAGCAGCTACGGTAGCGGCGATGAGCAGTTCTTC